This TCR beta chain came from a study of response to subunit inactivated influenza vaccine (dated by TCRdb to 2017 to 2018). General notes on the study: The study used deep quantitative T cell receptor repertoire profiling to track responses to a trivalent subunit inactivated influenza vaccine.

As to this clonotype: Which antigen it targets is not known. No much larger clone is present one base from it, and per-base qualities are unavailable.

Libraries were prepared through RT-PCR. Sequencing used an Illumina HiSeq 2500. TCRdb trimmed the raw reads at Q25, called clones with MiXCR and kept productive beta chains. For every CDR3 protein sequence, its rows merge into one entry that carries the most common genes and DNA. Counted in this sample were 550,000 to 800,000 distinct CDR3 sequences; approximately 14% of them appeared once. Less than 7% of the sample goes to the ten largest clones. Points the paper makes about the study in general: The authors proposed that each seasonal influenza vaccination may bring in only a limited number of new T cells.

There are 14 amino acids in the CDR3, from cysteine to phenylalanine inclusive. Left in the record is the CDR3 DNA by itself, 42 bases read in frame from the first base. The germline V gene specifies MGHRA as CDR1 and YSYEKL as CDR2. V loses 0 bases, J loses 12 bases, and the germline ends lie 18 bases apart. Recombination joined TRBV4-1 with TRBJ2-7; TRBD1 is perhaps the D gene, given 6 matching bases. The source is a man aged 50-60 years who received an inactivated influenza vaccine. Donor details come from another sample of the same person, matched by shared clones. The sample was PBMCs from blood, taken less than 15 days before vaccination. The nucleotide sequence is given as TGCGCCAGCAGCCAAGATCGGGCAGGGGTTAGCCTGTACTTC. The translation is CASSQDRAGVSLYF.